The 17 T cell receptor beta chains given below trace back to one sample, sequenced in a study of T cells in Graves' hyperthyroidism and ophthalmopathy. RNA transcripts provided the source from which TCR beta CDR3 regions were amplified. HTBI primers drove first-round RT-PCR of the TCR CDR3. TCRdb fed the multiplex PCR reads into MiXCR, producing one record per CDR3 protein. The data contain around 190,000 distinct CDR3 sequences, over 15% of them singletons. The material sequenced was blood. The receptors shown here come from a woman aged 50 to 65 with Graves' hyperthyroidism.

The chain is built from TRBV10-3 and TRBJ2-3; 8 positions agree with TRBD1. Germline V gene data show CDR1 as ENHRY and CDR2 as SYGVKD. Unmatched junction bases numbered 7, after V lost 6 bases and J lost 2 bases. The CDR3 runs 15 residues. CDR3 bases: TGTGCCATCAGGGCAGGGGGCCTAGACACAGATACGCAGTATTTT. Translation gives CAIRAGGLDTDTQYF.

Many counts were recorded for this clonotype. At one of its ends the junction is not consistent with the germline gene, which may arise from a read error. The chain links TRBV13 to TRBJ2-2, with D possibly being TRBD1 (6 bases). The germline CDR1 and CDR2 sequences are PRHDT and FYEKMQ (reference sequence). This CDR3 has 14 residues. CDR3 in amino acids: CASILQGDTGELFF. The CDR3 DNA reads TGTGCCAGCATCTTACAGGGCGACACCGGGGAGCTGTTTTTT. The variable domain in full, with the rest retrieved from reference TRBV13 and TRBJ2-2, is AAGVIQSPRHLIKEKRETATLKCYPIPRHDTVYWYQQGPGQDPQFLISFYEKMQSDKGSIPDRFSAQQFSDYHSELNMSSLELGDSALYFCASILQGDTGELFFGEGSRLTVL.

The CDR3 reads CASSSRTGYTEAFF. The CDR3, as DNA: TGTGCCAGCAGCTCCCGGACAGGTTACACTGAAGCTTTCTTT. V is TRBV13 and J is TRBJ1-1; 7 positions match TRBD1. Trimming cost V 4 bases and J 3 bases; bases outside gene matches: 5. Germline V gene lookup returns CDR1 PRHDT and CDR2 FYEKMQ (reference sequence). CDR3 length equals 14 residues.

This clonotype has ten or more counts. The chain uses TRBV7-9 and TRBJ1-2; possible D gene TRBD1, 5 bases. This CDR3 spans 16 amino acids. Germline V gene data show CDR1 as SEHNR and CDR2 as FQNEAQ (reference sequence). Trimming pared 3 bases from V and 6 bases from J, leaving 20 bases between. CDR3 nucleotide sequence: TGTGCCAGCAGCTTTCTTACACAGGAGCCGCTTCATGGCTACACCTTC. Its protein product is CASSFLTQEPLHGYTF.

This clonotype showed up many times. J is TRBJ2-1 and V is TRBV6-2 or TRBV6-3; TRBD2 aligns across 11 bases. CDR3 size: 16 residues. J was trimmed by 6 bases and V by 2 bases; bases with no gene match: 6. Germline V gives CDR1 MNHEY, CDR2 SVGEGT. CDR3 DNA sequence: TGTGCCAGCAGTTACCCAACTAGCGGGGGTTCCAATGAGCAGTTCTTC. This codes for CASSYPTSGGSNEQFF.

There are many counts of this clonotype. The rearrangement uses TRBV19 and TRBJ1-2; D remains unclear. The V gene's germline CDR1 is LNHDA and CDR2 SQIVND (reference sequence). Trimming removed 6 bases from V and 0 bases from J, with 17 bases in between. This CDR3 region has 16 residues. CDR3 protein: CASSRESQRANYGYTF. CDR3 DNA sequence: TGTGCCAGTAGCCGAGAGTCACAGCGAGCTAACTATGGCTACACCTTC.

The chain combines TRBV4-2 with TRBJ2-7; D might be TRBD1 (5 bases). V gave up 1 base and J gave up 4 bases, with 14 bases separating them. CDR1 LGHNA and CDR2 YNFKEQ come from the germline V gene. This CDR3 has 15 amino acids. CDR3 in amino acids: CASSQVSDRTYEQYF. The CDR3 nucleotides read TGTGCCAGCAGCCAAGTATCAGACAGAACGTACGAGCAGTACTTC.

This clonotype was recorded at least ten times. The chain has TRBV20-1 and TRBJ2-5, with 9 positions matching TRBD2. The CDR3 contains 13 residues. The ends lost 6 bases at V and 5 bases at J; junction bases unmatched: 7. The germline V gene has CDR1 DFQATT and CDR2 SNEGSKA (reference sequence). The CDR3 here is CSAVRAGGETQYF. CDR3 DNA: TGCAGTGCGGTCCGGGCGGGGGGGGAGACCCAGTACTTC.

This clonotype was seen only a few times. CDR3 sequence: CASSPRAGVGRPDTQYF. DNA of the CDR3: TGTGCCAGCAGCCCAAGAGCGGGGGTGGGACGACCAGATACGCAGTATTTT. The chain combines TRBV5-5 with TRBJ2-3, with 8 nucleotides matching TRBD2. J gave up 4 bases and V 4 bases, and 14 bases lay outside the gene matches. The CDR3 covers 17 residues. CDR1 SGHKS and CDR2 YYEKEE come from the germline V gene (reference sequence).

This clonotype has more than one count but fewer than ten. A read error is possible here, since a much larger clone lies one base away. The chain uses TRBV2 and TRBJ1-5, with D uncertain. V was pared by 6 bases and J by 6 bases, with 15 bases between. Germline CDR1 reads SNHLY; CDR2 reads FYNNEI. This CDR3 comprises 14 residues. CDR3: CASRDRRSSQPQHF. In DNA form, the CDR3 reads TGTGCCAGCAGGGACCGCCGCTCAAGTCAGCCCCAGCATTTT.

This clonotype was seen a handful of times. This chain connects TRBV11-3 to TRBJ1-6, with a weak D call TRBD1 (5 bases). The CDR3 runs 13 residues. Looked up from germline, CDR1 is SGHNT and CDR2 is YENEEA. Trimming left V 5 bases short and J 14 bases short, with 16 bases between. The CDR3 sequence is CASSPTSGGSLHF. CDR3 sequence (DNA): TGTGCCAGCAGCCCGACTTCGGGGGGGTCCCTCCACTTT.

This clonotype was seen a handful of times. The chain carries TRBV19 and TRBJ1-1, with D hard to call. Trimming left V 3 bases short and J 11 bases short, with 13 bases between. The CDR3 runs 12 residues. The V gene's germline CDR1 is LNHDA and CDR2 SQIVND (reference sequence). The CDR3 sequence: CASSIDPSAAFF. The CDR3 bases are TGTGCCAGTAGTATCGACCCTAGCGCTGCTTTCTTT.

This clonotype was detected many times. This chain connects TRBV13 to TRBJ2-3; tentative D call: TRBD2 (7 bases). Germline lookup yields CDR1 PRHDT and CDR2 FYEKMQ (reference sequence). This CDR3 has 15 residues. The germline V and J ends were trimmed by 4 bases and 6 bases, with 17 bases remaining between them. DNA of the CDR3: TGTGCCAGCAGCTCCCGGACAGCACTAGCGGATACGCAGTATTTT. Encoded protein: CASSSRTALADTQYF.

This clonotype was seen many times. The chain links TRBV9 to TRBJ2-3; D is perhaps TRBD2 (7 bases). V was shortened by 0 bases and J by 6 bases, with 14 bases between the two germline ends. Germline V gives CDR1 SGDLS, CDR2 YYNGEE. This CDR3 is 15 amino acids long. CDR3 loop: CASSVGGGARDTQYF. For the CDR3, the DNA is TGTGCCAGCAGCGTAGGAGGGGGGGCCAGGGATACGCAGTATTTT. The whole variable domain, filled in from reference TRBV9 and TRBJ2-3, reads DSGVTQTPKHLITATGQRVTLRCSPRSGDLSVYWYQQSLDQGLQFLIQYYNGEERAKGNILERFSAQQFPDLHSELNLSSLELGDSALYFCASSVGGGARDTQYFGPGTRLTVL.

This clonotype has ten or more counts. V usage is TRBV13 and J usage is TRBJ2-1, with 11 bases aligning to TRBD1. V shed 1 base and J 7 bases; nucleotides not matched to a gene: 9. Germline V gene lookup returns CDR1 PRHDT and CDR2 FYEKMQ (reference sequence). The CDR3 has 17 amino acids. In DNA form, the CDR3 reads TGTGCCAGCAGCTTAGCCAGGACAGGGGGCTTTGTAAATGAGCAGTTCTTC. Protein sequence: CASSLARTGGFVNEQFF.

Many counts were recorded for this clonotype. The chain carries TRBV7-9 and TRBJ2-7; possible D gene TRBD1, 5 bases. This CDR3 spans 14 amino acids. V was clipped by 1 base and J by 7 bases, with 14 bases between them. CDR1 SEHNR and CDR2 FQNEAQ come from the germline V gene (reference sequence). CDR3 coding DNA: TGTGCCAGCAGCTTAGTCCAGGGTTCGCTTGAGCAGTACTTC. Amino acids: CASSLVQGSLEQYF.

This clonotype has a count of ten or more. The J gene is TRBJ1-1, the V gene TRBV6-6; D ambiguous. The CDR3 consists of 13 residues. Trimming took 2 bases from V and 3 from J, leaving 7 bases between them. Germline V gives CDR1 MNHNY, CDR2 SVGAGI (reference sequence). In nucleotides, the CDR3 is TGTGCCAGCAGTTACGACGGGTACACTGAAGCTTTCTTT. It specifies CASSYDGYTEAFF.